The 32 T cell receptor beta chains below were found in one sample sequenced in a study of early T cells in non-severe SARS-CoV-2 infection. Via MiXCR, TCRdb re-called the 5' RACE reads, giving one row per CDR3 protein. The sample lists fewer than 80,000 distinct CDR3 sequences, around 13% occurring once. The sequencing input was whole blood. These receptors were taken from an adult who was a healthcare worker with PCR-confirmed SARS-CoV-2 infection or an uninfected control (not recorded which).

This chain links TRBV27 with TRBJ2-1, with a possible D match to TRBD2 (6 bases). The CDR3 loop spans 13 amino acids. Germline CDR1 reads MNHEY; CDR2 reads SMNVEV (reference sequence). Trimming pared 9 bases from V and 2 bases from J, leaving 11 bases between. DNA of the CDR3: TGTGCCAGTCAGCGGGCTACCTACAATGAGCAGTTCTTC. It encodes CASQRATYNEQFF.

This clonotype was counted ten times or more. The chain links TRBV5-1 to TRBJ2-7, with TRBD2 matching 15 bases. Germline CDR1 is SGHRS and CDR2 is YFSETQ. V lost 4 bases and J lost 2; bases outside the gene matches: 1. The CDR3 contains 15 residues. This CDR3 reads CASSGLAGGPYEQYF. As DNA, the CDR3 is TGCGCCAGCAGCGGACTAGCGGGAGGGCCCTACGAGCAGTACTTC.

This clonotype was detected only a few times. This sequence joins TRBV7-9 and TRBJ2-1, with 11 bases aligning to TRBD2. Germline CDR1 is SEHNR and CDR2 is FQNEAQ (reference sequence). J lost 10 bases, V lost 4 bases, and 0 bases had no gene match. This CDR3 region has 12 residues. The CDR3 nucleotides read TGTGCCAGCAGCTCTAGCGGGAGGGAGCAGTTCTTC. This translates into CASSSSGREQFF.

The rearrangement uses TRBV14 and TRBJ2-5; D ambiguous. The length of the CDR3 is 12 residues. The ends were cut back, 1 base at V and 6 bases at J, with 6 bases in the middle. Germline V gene lookup returns CDR1 SGHDN and CDR2 FVKESK. DNA for the CDR3: TGTGCCAGCAGCCAAGTCATGAAGACCCAGTACTTC. Translating gives CASSQVMKTQYF.

In this sample, this clonotype turned up many times. This chain uses TRBV20-1 with TRBJ1-2, with D possibly being TRBD1 (5 bases). The germline V and J ends were trimmed by 6 bases and 4 bases, with 18 bases remaining between them. This CDR3 region has 14 residues. The V gene's germline CDR1 is DFQATT and CDR2 SNEGSKA (reference sequence). This CDR3 is CSASLGGEFYGYTF. CDR3 nucleotides: TGCAGTGCCTCGTTGGGAGGGGAGTTCTATGGCTACACCTTC.

The genes are TRBV29-1 and TRBJ2-7, with 7 nucleotides matching TRBD2. V shed 4 bases and J 3 bases; nucleotides not matched to a gene: 6. The CDR3 length is 13 residues. CDR1 SQVTM and CDR2 ANQGSEA come from the germline V gene. In DNA form, the CDR3 reads TGCAGCGTTGCGGGACTAAACTTCTACGAGCAGTACTTC. Translating it yields CSVAGLNFYEQYF.

This chain links TRBV6-2 or TRBV6-3 with TRBJ2-2; D unclear. This CDR3 has 14 residues. Trimming cost V 0 bases and J 4 bases, with 6 bases left between them. Germline V gives CDR1 MNHEY, CDR2 SVGEGT. The CDR3 is CASSYSPGTGELFF. CDR3 in DNA: TGTGCCAGCAGTTACTCGCCAGGCACCGGGGAGCTGTTTTTT.

The V call is TRBV3-1, the J call TRBJ1-2, with D tentatively TRBD1 (5 bases). The CDR3 has 15 residues. Deletions cut 2 bases from V and 4 bases from J, with 14 bases between. CDR1 is LGHDT and CDR2 is YNNKEL in the germline V gene (reference sequence). CDR3 sequence reads: CASSQMVGTGYGYTF. For the CDR3, the DNA is TGTGCCAGCAGCCAAATGGTGGGGACCGGCTATGGCTACACCTTC.

This clonotype was counted at least ten times. J is TRBJ1-3 and V is TRBV3-1; D unresolved. This CDR3 has 12 amino acids. V was clipped by 1 base and J by 9 bases, with 7 bases between them. Germline CDR1 is LGHDT and CDR2 is YNNKEL (reference sequence). CDR3 sequence (DNA): TGTGCCAGCAGCCAAGGGGGTACCACCATATATTTT. Translating it yields CASSQGGTTIYF. Combining the CDR3 with reference TRBV3-1 and TRBJ1-3 gives the whole variable domain DTAVSQTPKYLVTQMGNDKSIKCEQNLGHDTMYWYKQDSKKFLKIMFSYNNKELIINETVPNRFSPKSPDKAHLNLHINSLELGDSAVYFCASSQGGTTIYFGEGSWLTVV.

CDR3 sequence: CASSASGTAKNIQYF. The CDR3 DNA sequence: TGTGCCAGCAGTGCGAGTGGGACAGCCAAAAACATTCAGTACTTC. The V gene is TRBV12-3 or TRBV12-4, the J gene TRBJ2-4, with D perhaps matching TRBD1 or TRBD2 (5 bases each). This CDR3 is 15 amino acids long. The germline V and J ends were trimmed by 5 bases and 0 bases, with 11 bases remaining between them.

This clonotype has only a few counts. The CDR3 spells CASTPRRRGYEQYF. CDR3 DNA sequence: TGCGCCAGCACCCCCCGCCGGCGGGGTTACGAGCAGTACTTC. The J gene is TRBJ2-7, the V gene TRBV4-1; D is perhaps TRBD2 (6 bases). Germline V lookup: CDR1 MGHRA, CDR2 YSYEKL. Trimming shortened V by 7 bases and J by 4 bases, and 17 bases separated the two germline ends. The CDR3 has 14 amino acids.

In its sample, this clonotype was seen a few times. This chain joins TRBV20-1 and TRBJ2-3; no clear D. The CDR3 has 13 residues. Trimming stripped 6 bases from V and 2 bases from J, with 12 bases between. Looked up from germline, CDR1 is DFQATT and CDR2 is SNEGSKA (reference sequence). CDR3 nucleotides: TGCAGTGCATACAAGAGTACCACAGATACGCAGTATTTT. Translation: CSAYKSTTDTQYF.

The CDR3 loop is CASSLAVDSSYEQYF. In DNA, the CDR3 is TGTGCCAGCAGCTTAGCGGTAGATAGCTCCTACGAGCAGTACTTC. The chain couples TRBV7-9 to TRBJ2-7; no definite D call. CDR1 and CDR2 (germline): SEHNR, FQNEAQ (reference sequence). The CDR3 length is 15 residues. The V end lost 0 bases, the J end lost 0 bases, and 9 bases lay between the germline ends.

This clonotype came up many times. The chain is built from TRBV2 and TRBJ1-4; D is uncertain. CDR1 is SNHLY, CDR2 FYNNEI, per germline. Trimming shortened V by 3 bases and J by 2 bases, and 10 bases separated the two germline ends. CDR3 length: 15 residues. The CDR3 region has the DNA TGTGCCAGCAGTGACAGTAAGGGCACTAATGAAAAACTGTTTTTT. Its translation: CASSDSKGTNEKLFF.

The sample holds a few counts of this clonotype. J is TRBJ2-5 and V is TRBV7-9; D is unclear. CDR3 length: 14 residues. In germline, CDR1 is SEHNR, CDR2 FQNEAQ (reference sequence). V lost 1 base and J 0 bases, leaving 6 bases between the germline ends. The CDR3, as DNA: TGTGCCAGCAGCTTAGATTTCAACCAAGAGACCCAGTACTTC. This gives the protein CASSLDFNQETQYF.

Many counts were recorded for this clonotype. The chain employs TRBV7-2 and TRBJ2-7; D remains unclear. The length of the CDR3 is 13 residues. Germline V gene data show CDR1 as SGHTA and CDR2 as FQGNSA. The V and J ends lost 1 base and 3 bases respectively, with 7 bases between them. CDR3 DNA sequence: TGTGCCAGCAGCTTAGATCCCAGCTACGAGCAGTACTTC. As protein: CASSLDPSYEQYF.

The V gene is TRBV7-3, the J gene TRBJ2-2; the D gene is possibly TRBD1 (6 bases). The CDR3 runs 15 residues. CDR1 is SGHTA and CDR2 is FQGTGA in the germline V gene. Deletions cut 5 bases from V and 8 bases from J, with 18 bases between. CDR3 residues: CASSEGPGVLGELFF. CDR3 coding DNA: TGTGCCAGCAGCGAGGGGCCAGGGGTCCTTGGGGAGCTGTTTTTT. Together with reference TRBV7-3 and TRBJ2-2, the CDR3 gives the full variable domain: GAGVSQTPSNKVTEKGKYVELRCDPISGHTALYWYRQSLGQGPEFLIYFQGTGAADDSGLPNDRFFAVRPEGSVSTLKIQRTERGDSAVYLCASSEGPGVLGELFFGEGSRLTVL.

This clonotype was counted between two and nine times. This chain links TRBV4-2 with TRBJ2-2, with 7 bases aligning to TRBD2. The CDR3 has 16 amino acids. Germline trimming cut 0 bases from V and 4 bases from J; bases unmatched to any gene: 5. CDR1 is LGHNA and CDR2 is YNFKEQ in the germline V gene. The CDR3 region is CASSQDRGSSTGELFF. CDR3 bases: TGTGCCAGCAGCCAAGATCGCGGGAGCTCCACCGGGGAGCTGTTTTTT.

The V gene is TRBV19, the J gene TRBJ1-2; 12 positions agree with TRBD1. V lost 4 bases, J lost 6 bases, and 6 bases stayed unmatched. CDR1 is LNHDA, CDR2 SQIVND, per germline (reference sequence). The CDR3 contains 15 residues. The CDR3 sequence: CASSTWDRGRDGYTF. The CDR3 nucleotides are TGTGCCAGTAGTACCTGGGACAGGGGGCGGGATGGCTACACCTTC. Looking up the rest from reference TRBV19 and TRBJ1-2 gives the full variable domain: DGGITQSPKYLFRKEGQNVTLSCEQNLNHDAMYWYRQDPGQGLRLIYYSQIVNDFQKGDIAEGYSVSREKKESFPLTVTSAQKNPTAFYLCASSTWDRGRDGYTFGSGTRLTVV.

This clonotype came up a few times. The chain links TRBV20-1 to TRBJ1-4, with D maybe TRBD1 (5 bases). CDR3 size: 15 residues. V lost 2 bases to trimming and J lost 4 bases, with 14 bases between them. Germline values: CDR1 DFQATT, CDR2 SNEGSKA (reference sequence). The CDR3 here is CSARKAGGDNEKLFF. CDR3 DNA sequence: TGCAGTGCTAGAAAAGCTGGGGGGGATAATGAAAAACTGTTTTTT.

J is TRBJ1-1 and V is TRBV7-9; the D gene is possibly TRBD1 (5 bases). V was shortened by 8 bases and J by 1 base, with 20 bases between the two germline ends. Germline assignment: CDR1 SEHNR and CDR2 FQNEAQ (reference sequence). The CDR3 is made up of 16 amino acids. Written as DNA, the CDR3 is TGTGCCAGCCCGAAGGAGGGGCAGCGGCCGAACACTGAAGCTTTCTTT. Amino acids: CASPKEGQRPNTEAFF.

The chain is built from TRBV11-2 and TRBJ2-3; the match to TRBD1 covers 9 bases. Looked up from germline, CDR1 is SGHAT and CDR2 is FQNNGV. The CDR3 is 16 residues long. Trimming took 1 base from V and 3 from J; bases not matched to a gene: 5. This CDR3 reads CASSLVAGTGTDTQYF. The CDR3 nucleotides are TGTGCCAGCAGCTTAGTCGCCGGGACAGGGACAGATACGCAGTATTTT.

The V call is TRBV7-8, the J call TRBJ2-3, with 8 bases aligning to TRBD2. The germline V gene has CDR1 SGHVS and CDR2 FQNEAQ. This CDR3 contains 19 residues. V lost 6 bases, J lost 0 bases, and 17 bases stayed unmatched. The CDR3 coding sequence is TGTGCCAGCAGGTTCAGGACGTGGGACTCTAGCGGGAGCACAGATACGCAGTATTTT. Its protein product is CASRFRTWDSSGSTDTQYF. Based on the CDR3 plus reference TRBV7-8 and TRBJ2-3, the full variable domain is GAGVSQSPRYKVAKRGQDVALRCDPISGHVSLFWYQQALGQGPEFLTYFQNEAQLDKSGLPSDRFFAERPEGSVSTLKIQRTQQEDSAVYLCASRFRTWDSSGSTDTQYFGPGTRLTVL.

This clonotype was seen a few times. V usage is TRBV7-8 and J usage is TRBJ2-7; possibly TRBD1 for D (5 bases). This CDR3 spans 12 amino acids. The V and J ends lost 3 bases and 4 bases respectively, with 7 bases between them. Germline loops: CDR1 SGHVS, CDR2 FQNEAQ. CDR3 protein: CASSLTEYEQYF. DNA of the CDR3: TGTGCCAGCAGCTTGACAGAGTACGAGCAGTACTTC.

V and J are TRBV20-1 and TRBJ2-7, with 11 bases identical to TRBD2. Trimming took 7 bases from V and 0 from J; bases not matched to a gene: 8. The CDR3 covers 15 residues. CDR1 is DFQATT and CDR2 is SNEGSKA in the germline V gene (reference sequence). The CDR3 sequence is CSVGTSGMSSYEQYF. DNA of the CDR3: TGCAGTGTCGGGACTAGCGGAATGAGCTCCTACGAGCAGTACTTC.

This clonotype was observed a handful of times. The chain couples TRBV3-1 to TRBJ1-2; D is unclear. Germline CDR1 reads LGHDT; CDR2 reads YNNKEL (reference sequence). Between the trimmed V and J ends, which lost 5 bases and 8 bases, there was a span of 9 bases. The CDR3 is made up of 11 amino acids. The CDR3, as DNA: TGTGCCAGCAGCGCCGTGAAGGGCTACACCTTC. Protein sequence: CASSAVKGYTF. The variable domain in full, completed from reference TRBV3-1 and TRBJ1-2, reads DTAVSQTPKYLVTQMGNDKSIKCEQNLGHDTMYWYKQDSKKFLKIMFSYNNKELIINETVPNRFSPKSPDKAHLNLHINSLELGDSAVYFCASSAVKGYTFGSGTRLTVV.

This chain connects TRBV20-1 to TRBJ2-1; possible D gene TRBD2, 6 bases. CDR1 is DFQATT and CDR2 is SNEGSKA in the germline V gene (reference sequence). The CDR3 is 12 amino acids. Trimming pared 5 bases from V and 14 bases from J, leaving 19 bases between. CDR3 loop: CSARRDPRREFF. In DNA, the CDR3 is TGCAGTGCTCGGCGGGACCCTCGAAGGGAGTTCTTC.

This clonotype was seen at least ten times. V is TRBV7-9 and J is TRBJ2-7; D could derive from TRBD1 or TRBD2 (5 bases each). CDR1 and CDR2 from the germline V gene are SEHNR and FQNEAQ (reference sequence). Trimming removed 1 base at V and 7 bases at J, with 17 bases between. This CDR3 contains 15 residues. Here the CDR3 DNA reads TGTGCCAGCAGCTTAGACCGGGACGCGGTAGGGGAGCAGTACTTC. Its protein product is CASSLDRDAVGEQYF.

The chain links TRBV20-1 to TRBJ2-1, with TRBD2 matching over 9 bases. V shed 1 base, J shed 2 bases, and the junction held 3 bases outside the gene matches. The length of the CDR3 is 15 residues. CDR1 and CDR2 (germline): DFQATT, SNEGSKA (reference sequence). The CDR3 region is CSARVGGRAYNEQFF. CDR3 in DNA: TGCAGTGCTAGAGTAGGCGGGAGGGCCTACAATGAGCAGTTCTTC.

This clonotype is deemed medium-sized (0.01 to 0.1%). The chain combines TRBV10-3 with TRBJ1-2, with 9 positions matching TRBD1. There are 14 residues in the CDR3. The germline CDR1 and CDR2 sequences are ENHRY and SYGVKD. V shed 4 bases and J 3 bases; nucleotides not matched to a gene: 3. The CDR3 loop reads CAISGGQGYYGYTF. The CDR3 bases are TGTGCCATCAGTGGTGGACAGGGGTACTATGGCTACACCTTC.

A few counts support this clonotype. The V and J genes are TRBV5-4 and TRBJ2-3; 7 positions match TRBD1. CDR1 and CDR2 from the germline V gene are SGHNT and YYREEE (reference sequence). This CDR3 is 13 amino acids long. J lost 4 bases, V lost 9 bases, and 8 bases had no gene match. For the CDR3, the DNA is TGTGCCATAGGAGAGGGGGCGGCAGATACGCAGTATTTT. Translating it yields CAIGEGAADTQYF. The whole variable domain, filled in from reference TRBV5-4 and TRBJ2-3, reads ETGVTQSPTHLIKTRGQQVTLRCSSQSGHNTVSWYQQALGQGPQFIFQYYREEENGRGNFPPRFSGLQFPNYSSELNVNALELDDSALYLCAIGEGAADTQYFGPGTRLTVL.

This clonotype was counted ten times or more. The V call is TRBV6-2 or TRBV6-3, the J call TRBJ2-7, with D perhaps being TRBD1 or TRBD2 (7 bases each). Germline CDR1 MNHEY, CDR2 SVGEGT. Trimming stripped 5 bases from V and 2 bases from J, with 13 bases between. This CDR3 comprises 14 residues. CDR3 in amino acids: CASSSGTEAYEQYF. The CDR3 nucleotides are TGTGCCAGCAGTAGCGGGACAGAAGCCTACGAGCAGTACTTC.